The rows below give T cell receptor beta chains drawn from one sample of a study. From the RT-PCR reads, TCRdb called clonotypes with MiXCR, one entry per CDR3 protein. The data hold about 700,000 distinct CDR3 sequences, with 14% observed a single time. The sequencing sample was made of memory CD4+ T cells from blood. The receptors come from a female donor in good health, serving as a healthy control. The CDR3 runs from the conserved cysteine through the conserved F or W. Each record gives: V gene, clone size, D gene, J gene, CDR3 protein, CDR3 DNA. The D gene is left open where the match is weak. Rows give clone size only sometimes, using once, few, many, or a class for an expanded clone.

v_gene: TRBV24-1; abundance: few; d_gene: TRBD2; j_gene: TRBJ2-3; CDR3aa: CATSGGAGASTDTQYF; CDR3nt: TGTGCCACCAGTGGGGGAGCGGGGGCTAGCACAGATACGCAGTATTTT
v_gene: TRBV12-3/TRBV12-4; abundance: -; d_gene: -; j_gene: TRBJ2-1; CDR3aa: CASSWGNRDPEQFF; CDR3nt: TGTGCCAGCAGTTGGGGCAACAGGGACCCTGAGCAGTTCTTC
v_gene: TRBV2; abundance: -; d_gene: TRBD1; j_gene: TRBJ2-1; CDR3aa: CASSHRGLDNEQFF; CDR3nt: TGTGCCAGCAGTCACAGGGGGCTTGACAATGAGCAGTTCTTC
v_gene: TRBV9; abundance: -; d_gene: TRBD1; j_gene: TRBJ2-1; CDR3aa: CASSVVSGQGVNEQFF; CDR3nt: TGTGCCAGCAGCGTAGTTTCCGGACAGGGGGTGAATGAGCAGTTCTTC
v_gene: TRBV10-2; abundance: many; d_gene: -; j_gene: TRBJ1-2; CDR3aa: CASSEITGLGLYGYTF; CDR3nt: TGCGCCAGCAGTGAAATCACCGGGTTGGGCCTCTATGGCTACACCTTC
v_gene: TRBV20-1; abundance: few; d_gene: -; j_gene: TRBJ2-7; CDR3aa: CSASSGTNSYEQYF; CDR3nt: TGCAGTGCTTCGTCCGGGACAAACTCCTACGAGCAGTACTTC
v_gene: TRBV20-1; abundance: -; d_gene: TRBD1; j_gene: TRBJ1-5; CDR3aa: CSARVWDSINQPQHF; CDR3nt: TGCAGTGCTAGGGTATGGGACAGTATTAATCAGCCCCAGCATTTT
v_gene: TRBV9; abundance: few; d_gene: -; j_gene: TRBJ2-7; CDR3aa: CASSPGPGAGWREQYF; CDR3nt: TGTGCCAGCAGTCCCGGTCCCGGGGCAGGTTGGCGGGAGCAGTACTTC
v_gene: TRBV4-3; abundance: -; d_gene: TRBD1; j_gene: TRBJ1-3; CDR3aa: CASSPTGTISGNTIYF; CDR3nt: TGCGCCAGCAGCCCGACAGGGACGATTTCTGGAAACACCATATATTTT
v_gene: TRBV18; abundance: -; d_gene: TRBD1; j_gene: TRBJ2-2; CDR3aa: CAVRGRNTGELFF; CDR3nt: TGTGCCGTCAGGGGGCGCAACACCGGGGAGCTGTTTTTT
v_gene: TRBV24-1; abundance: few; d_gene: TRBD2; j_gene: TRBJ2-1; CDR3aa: CATSDWTSGRDGNEQFF; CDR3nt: TGTGCCACCAGTGATTGGACTAGCGGGAGGGACGGAAATGAGCAGTTCTTC
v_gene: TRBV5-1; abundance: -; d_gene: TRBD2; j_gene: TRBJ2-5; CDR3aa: CASRALAGDQETQYF; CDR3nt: TGCGCCAGCAGGGCACTAGCGGGAGACCAAGAGACCCAGTACTTC
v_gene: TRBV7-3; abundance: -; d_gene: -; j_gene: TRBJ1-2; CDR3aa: CASSLDPGAFIPQAF; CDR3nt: TGTGCCAGCAGCTTAGACCCAGGCGCGTTCATCCCTCAAGCCTTC
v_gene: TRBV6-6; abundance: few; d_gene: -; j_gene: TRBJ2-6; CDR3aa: CASTPQGAGANVLTF; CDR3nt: TGTGCCAGCACCCCACAGGGTGCTGGGGCCAACGTCCTGACTTTC
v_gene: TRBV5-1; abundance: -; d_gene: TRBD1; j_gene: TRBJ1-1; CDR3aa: CASSKQTGSLTEAFF; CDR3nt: TGCGCCAGCAGCAAACAGACAGGGTCACTCACTGAAGCTTTCTTT
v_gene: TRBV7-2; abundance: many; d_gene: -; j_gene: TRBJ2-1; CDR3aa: CASSLVAGEQFF; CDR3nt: TGTGCCAGCAGCTTAGTCGCCGGGGAGCAGTTCTTC
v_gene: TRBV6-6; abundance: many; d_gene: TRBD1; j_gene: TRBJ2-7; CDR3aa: CASSYSGQGSGEQYF; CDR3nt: TGTGCCAGCAGTTACTCGGGACAGGGGAGTGGCGAGCAGTACTTC
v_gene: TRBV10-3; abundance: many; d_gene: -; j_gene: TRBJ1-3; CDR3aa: CAISAGVGSGNTIYF; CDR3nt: TGTGCCATCAGCGCCGGCGTAGGGTCTGGAAACACCATATATTTT
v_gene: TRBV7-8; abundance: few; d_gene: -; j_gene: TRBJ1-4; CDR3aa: CASSSGGGFGEKLFF; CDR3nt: TGTGCCAGCAGCTCCGGCGGGGGTTTCGGAGAAAAACTGTTTTTT
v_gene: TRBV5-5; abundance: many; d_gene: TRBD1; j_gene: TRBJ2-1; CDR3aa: CASSLGQGVDNEQFF; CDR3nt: TGTGCCAGCAGCTTAGGACAGGGGGTAGACAATGAGCAGTTCTTC
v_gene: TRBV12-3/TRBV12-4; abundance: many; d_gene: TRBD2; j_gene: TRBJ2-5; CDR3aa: CASSPGRGPQETQYF; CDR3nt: TGTGCCAGCAGTCCCGGGAGGGGTCCCCAAGAGACCCAGTACTTC
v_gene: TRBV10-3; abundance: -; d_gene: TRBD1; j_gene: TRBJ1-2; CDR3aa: CAIRTGASYGYTF; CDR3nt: TGTGCCATCAGGACAGGGGCAAGCTATGGCTACACCTTC
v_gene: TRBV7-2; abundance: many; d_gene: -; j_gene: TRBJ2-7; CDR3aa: CASSLGREMGYEQYF; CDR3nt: TGTGCCAGCAGCTTAGGCAGGGAGATGGGTTACGAGCAGTACTTC
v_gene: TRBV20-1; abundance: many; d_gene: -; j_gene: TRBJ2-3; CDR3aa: CSALRGSTDTQYF; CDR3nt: TGCAGTGCTCTCCGGGGGAGCACAGATACGCAGTATTTT
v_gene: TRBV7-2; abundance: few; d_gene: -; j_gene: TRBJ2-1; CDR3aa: CASSSLTPGGEQFF; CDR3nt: TGTGCCAGCAGCTCCTTGACTCCCGGGGGTGAGCAGTTCTTC
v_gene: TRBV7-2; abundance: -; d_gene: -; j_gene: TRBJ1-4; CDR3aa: CASSRFTISPATNEKLFF; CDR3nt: TGTGCCAGCAGCCGTTTCACAATTTCACCGGCAACTAATGAAAAACTGTTTTTT
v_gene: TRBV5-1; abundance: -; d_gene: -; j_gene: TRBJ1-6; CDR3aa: CASSLGVDSPLHF; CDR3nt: TGCGCCAGCAGCTTGGGTGTTGATTCACCCCTCCACTTT
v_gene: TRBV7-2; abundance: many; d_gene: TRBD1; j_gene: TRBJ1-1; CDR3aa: CASSPDRGRTEAFF; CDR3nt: TGTGCCAGCAGCCCGGACAGGGGGCGAACTGAAGCTTTCTTT
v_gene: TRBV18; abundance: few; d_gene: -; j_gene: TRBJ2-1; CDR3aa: CASSGAEGERNEQFF; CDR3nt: TGTGCCAGCTCGGGGGCGGAAGGGGAACGGAATGAGCAGTTCTTC
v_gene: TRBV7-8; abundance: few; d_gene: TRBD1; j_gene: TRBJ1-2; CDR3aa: CASSRPGQGYGYTF; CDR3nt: TGTGCCAGCAGCCGCCCCGGACAGGGCTATGGCTACACCTTC
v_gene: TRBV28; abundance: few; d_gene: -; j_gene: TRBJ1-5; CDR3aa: CASTTPSRNNQPQHF; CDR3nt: TGTGCCAGCACTACCCCGTCGAGGAATAATCAGCCCCAGCATTTT